One and the same sample provided the 16 T cell receptor beta chains below, sequenced in a study of Ad26.COV2.S vaccination and SARS-CoV-2 variants (dated by TCRdb to the early 2020s). The protocol used for the library was the immunoSEQ multiplex PCR assay. TCRdb's version of the immuneACCESS table is confined to in-frame rearrangements and falls short of the full clone set. An unresolved V gene accounts for under half of the shortfall where checked; the remainder is of unknown origin. Present in this sample are 300,000 to 400,000 clones, about 89% of which were seen just once. The ten largest account for under 6% of the sample. The meaning of the sample's treatment or condition label: roughly 18 received Ad26.COV2.S at low or high dose, single or two shots; roughly 5 received placebo; per-sample allocation not given. For vaccine and placebo recipients, the sequenced repertoires came from samples collected on day 63 after the first injection.

The input for sequencing was peripheral blood, taken in a trial of Ad26.COV2.S vaccine versus placebo. The receptors were sampled from a person between 18 and 59 years old who received the Ad26.COV2.S COVID-19 vaccine or a placebo.

Of note for this clone: Other DNA sequences from this sample encode an identical CDR3 as well. The V call is TRBV28, the J call TRBJ1-5; D not certain. CDR1 is MDHEN, CDR2 SYDVKM, per germline. V dropped 2 bases and J dropped 4 bases, with 9 bases sitting between them. The CDR3 has 14 residues. The CDR3 region has the DNA TGTGCCAGCAGTTTAGTGAGAGGGAATCAGCCCCAGCATTTT. Encoded protein: CASSLVRGNQPQHF.

This chain uses TRBV9 with TRBJ2-2; TRBD2 might be the D (5 bases). Trimming pared 2 bases from V and 1 base from J, leaving 9 bases between. CDR1 and CDR2 (germline): SGDLS, YYNGEE. The CDR3 runs to 15 residues. DNA of the CDR3: TGTGCCAGCAGCGTGAACCGGGAGAACACCGGGGAGCTGTTTTTT. Its protein product is CASSVNRENTGELFF.

The rearrangement uses TRBV12-5 and TRBJ2-2; 7 nucleotides align to TRBD1. Per the germline V gene, CDR1 is LGHNT and CDR2 is FRNRAP. The CDR3 runs 16 residues. The junction had 5 bases not matched to a gene; V was cut back by 3 bases and J by 1 base. The CDR3 nucleotides are TGTGCTAGTGGTTTTGACGGGACAGAGAACACCGGGGAGCTGTTTTTT. Its protein product is CASGFDGTENTGELFF. Complete variable domain (other parts from reference TRBV12-5 and TRBJ2-2): DARVTQTPRHKVTEMGQEVTMRCQPILGHNTVFWYRQTMMQGLELLAYFRNRAPLDDSGMPKDRFSAEMPDATLATLKIQPSEPRDSAVYFCASGFDGTENTGELFFGEGSRLTVL.

The rearrangement uses TRBV3-1 (or the pseudogene TRBV3-2) and TRBJ2-5; D unclear. From germline, CDR1 is LGHDT and CDR2 YNNKEL (reference sequence). The CDR3 totals 13 residues. The V gene lost 1 base and the J gene lost 4 bases, with 7 bases spanning the gap. CDR3 DNA sequence: TGTGCCAGCAGCCAAGTTTCGCGAGAGACCCAGTACTTC. Protein product: CASSQVSRETQYF.

This clone was seen a single time. The chain employs TRBV12-5 and TRBJ2-7; the D gene is possibly TRBD1 (6 bases). Per the germline V gene, CDR1 is LGHNT and CDR2 is FRNRAP. The CDR3 sequence is 13 residues long. Trimming removed 3 bases from V and 5 bases from J, with 11 bases in between. CDR3 in DNA: TGTGCTAGTGGTTTACAGGGTAACGACGAGCAGTACTTC. Residues: CASGLQGNDEQYF.

The CDR3: CASSLPRETEAFF. CDR3 coding DNA: TGTGCCAGCAGCTTACCCAGGGAGACTGAAGCTTTCTTT. V and J are TRBV7-2 and TRBJ1-1, with TRBD1 as a possible D gene (5 bases). The germline V and J ends were trimmed by 2 bases and 5 bases, with 9 bases remaining between them. CDR1 and CDR2 (germline): SGHTA, FQGNSA. This CDR3 is built from 13 residues.

V usage is TRBV28 and J usage is TRBJ2-7; D remains ambiguous. Deletions cut 6 bases from V and 0 bases from J, with 12 bases between. The CDR3 is 14 residues long. Germline V CDR1 and CDR2: MDHEN, SYDVKM. DNA for the CDR3: TGTGCCAGCAGGGGCCGGGTGAGCTCCTACGAGCAGTACTTC. It yields the protein CASRGRVSSYEQYF.

V and J are TRBV25-1 and TRBJ2-7; D not resolved. V lost 1 base to trimming and J lost 2 bases, with 9 bases between them. There are 14 residues in the CDR3. From germline, CDR1 is MGHDK and CDR2 SYGVNS. CDR3 bases: TGTGCCAGCAGTGAATCCCTGGGAACCTACGAGCAGTACTTC. It is translated as CASSESLGTYEQYF.

CDR3 region: CASSEAGSGANVLTF. The CDR3 DNA follows: TGTGCCAGCAGTGAAGCAGGGTCTGGGGCCAACGTCCTGACTTTC. The chain links TRBV6-1 to TRBJ2-6; no reliable D call. CDR1 is MNHNS, CDR2 SASEGT, per germline. Trimming pared 0 bases from V and 1 base from J, leaving 4 bases between. The CDR3 totals 15 residues.

The rearrangement uses TRBV5-1 and TRBJ1-2, with TRBD1 matching 9 bases. The J segment lost 8 bases and the V segment lost 4 bases, leaving 6 bases of the junction unmatched. The V gene's germline CDR1 is SGHRS and CDR2 YFSETQ. The CDR3 is 13 residues long. The CDR3 DNA reads TGCGCCAGCAGCATGCCGGGACAGGGCGGCTACACCTTC. Encoded protein: CASSMPGQGGYTF. The full variable domain, with the rest looked up from reference TRBV5-1 and TRBJ1-2, is KAGVTQTPRYLIKTRGQQVTLSCSPISGHRSVSWYQQTPGQGLQFLFEYFSETQRNKGNFPGRFSGRQFSNSRSEMNVSTLELGDSALYLCASSMPGQGGYTFGSGTRLTVV.

The chain is built from TRBV7-9 and TRBJ1-6; D remains ambiguous. V lost 1 base and J lost 15, with 7 bases in between. There are 11 residues in the CDR3. Germline values: CDR1 SEHNR, CDR2 FQNEAQ (reference sequence). CDR3 protein: CASSLEGYLHF. The CDR3 bases are TGTGCCAGCAGCTTAGAGGGTTACCTCCACTTT.

The V gene is TRBV11-2, the J gene TRBJ1-1; TRBD1 might be the D (5 bases). Trimming removed 1 base at V and 6 bases at J, with 9 bases between. Germline CDR1 SGHAT, CDR2 FQNNGV. This CDR3 is 13 amino acids long. Written as DNA, the CDR3 is TGTGCCAGCAGCTTAGTTGGGGACGCTGAAGCTTTCTTT. Its protein is CASSLVGDAEAFF.

As for this clone: Other DNA sequences in the sample encode the same CDR3. V gene TRBV11-2 combines with J gene TRBJ2-5; D gene ambiguous. The germline V and J ends were trimmed by 1 base and 2 bases, with 5 bases remaining between them. The CDR3 covers 13 residues. Germline CDR1 reads SGHAT; CDR2 reads FQNNGV. This CDR3 reads CASSLGPQETQYF. CDR3 DNA sequence: TGTGCCAGCAGCTTAGGGCCACAAGAGACCCAGTACTTC.

The CDR3 loop reads CASSHGLQGNENTEAFF. The CDR3 nucleotides are TGCGCCAGCAGCCATGGACTCCAGGGTAATGAGAACACTGAAGCTTTCTTT. The rearrangement links TRBV4-1 to TRBJ1-1; perhaps TRBD1 as D (5 bases). The CDR3 spans 17 residues. CDR1 is MGHRA, CDR2 YSYEKL, per germline. V lost 3 bases and J 1 base, leaving 18 bases between the germline ends.

V is TRBV19 and J is TRBJ1-5; 10 nucleotides align to TRBD1. Losses at the gene ends were 5 bases for V and 0 bases for J; bases not matched to a gene: 7. This CDR3 has 17 residues. Germline values: CDR1 LNHDA, CDR2 SQIVND (reference sequence). CDR3 DNA: TGTGCCAGTAGTTTCGGACAGGGGGGTTATAGCAATCAGCCCCAGCATTTT. Protein: CASSFGQGGYSNQPQHF. Combining the CDR3 with reference TRBV19 and TRBJ1-5 gives the whole variable domain DGGITQSPKYLFRKEGQNVTLSCEQNLNHDAMYWYRQDPGQGLRLIYYSQIVNDFQKGDIAEGYSVSREKKESFPLTVTSAQKNPTAFYLCASSFGQGGYSNQPQHFGDGTRLSIL.

V and J are TRBV9 and TRBJ2-7; D unclear. Germline CDR1 is SGDLS and CDR2 is YYNGEE. The CDR3 length is 13 residues. The V and J ends lost 0 bases and 1 base respectively, with 5 bases between them. The CDR3 here is CASSVGGSYEQYF. For the CDR3, the DNA is TGTGCCAGCAGCGTAGGAGGATCCTACGAGCAGTACTTC.